This note documents a single T cell receptor (beta chain) sequence. Its antigen is currently unknown. Preparation of the TCRbeta library used unique molecular identifiers. TCRdb re-called the PCR reads through MiXCR, storing one row per CDR3 protein. The table records 540,000 or so distinct CDR3 sequences, roughly 23% of them present only once. Trimming shortened V by 5 bases and J by 3 bases, and 15 bases separated the two germline ends. The CDR3 runs to 15 residues. Germline CDR1 SGHAT, CDR2 FQDESV (reference sequence). These data are taken from a study of T-cell reconstitution after alpha-beta-depleted transplantation in children. Study-wide results and caveats: It was reported that alpha-beta T cells came from several hundred expanded graft clones (about two months after transplant). Once a year had passed after transplant, T-cell counts and diversity came mostly from newly produced T cells. Surviving recipient T cells and thymic progenitors underlay high day-60 TCRbeta diversity in some patients.

This TCR derives from a boy under three years old who had a stem cell transplant for acute myeloid leukemia, so the T cells may come from the graft donor. The sequencing used PBMCs, mostly from graft donor cells, collected 360 days after TCRalphabeta/CD19-depleted stem cell transplant. This chain uses TRBV11-1 with TRBJ2-3; weak D call: TRBD2 (6 bases). Written as DNA, the CDR3 is TGTGCCAGCAGCAGCGGGCTAGTATTAACAGATACGCAGTATTTT. Translated, it gives CASSSGLVLTDTQYF. The variable domain in full, with the rest retrieved from reference TRBV11-1 and TRBJ2-3, is EAEVAQSPRYKITEKSQAVAFWCDPISGHATLYWYRQILGQGPELLVQFQDESVVDDSQLPKDRFSAERLKGVDSTLKIQPAELGDSAMYLCASSSGLVLTDTQYFGPGTRLTVL.